The entry below gives a single TCR beta chain sequence along with its context. Per the germline V gene, CDR1 is DFQATT and CDR2 is SNEGSKA (reference sequence). CDR3 size: 15 residues. V gave up 0 bases and J gave up 2 bases; unmatched junction bases: 5. It was with unique molecular identifiers that the TCRbeta library was prepared. A single record per CDR3 protein comes from TCRdb applying MiXCR to the PCR reads. The sample has almost 500,000 distinct CDR3 sequences; around 12% are singletons. This entry belongs to a study of T-cell reconstitution after alpha-beta-depleted transplantation in children.

V usage is TRBV20-1 and J usage is TRBJ2-7; 9 bases align to TRBD2. The TCR was taken from a human donor who donated a stem cell graft to a child with combined immunodeficiency. The source material was PBMCs from the stem cell graft donor, sampled from the stem cell graft. Here the CDR3 reads CSARDRSGRTYEQYF. The CDR3 bases are TGCAGTGCTAGAGATAGGAGCGGGAGGACCTACGAGCAGTACTTC.